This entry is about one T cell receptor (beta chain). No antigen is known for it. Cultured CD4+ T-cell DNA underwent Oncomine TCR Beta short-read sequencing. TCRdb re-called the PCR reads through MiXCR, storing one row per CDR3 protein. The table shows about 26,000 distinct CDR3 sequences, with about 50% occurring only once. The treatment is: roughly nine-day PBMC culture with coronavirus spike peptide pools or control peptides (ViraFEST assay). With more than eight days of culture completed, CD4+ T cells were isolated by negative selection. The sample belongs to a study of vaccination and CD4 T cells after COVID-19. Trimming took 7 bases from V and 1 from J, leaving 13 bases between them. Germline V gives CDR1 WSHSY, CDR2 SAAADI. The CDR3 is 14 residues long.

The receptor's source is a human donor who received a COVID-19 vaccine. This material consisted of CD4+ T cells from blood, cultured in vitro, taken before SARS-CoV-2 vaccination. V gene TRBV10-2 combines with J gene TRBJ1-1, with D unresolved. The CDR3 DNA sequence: TGCGCCAGCAAATTACGGGCCCAGAACACTGAAGCTTTCTTT. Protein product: CASKLRAQNTEAFF.